These 25 T cell receptor beta chains originate from one sample sequenced in a study of spatial heterogeneity in lung cancer. Using its own MiXCR run on the 5' RACE reads, TCRdb lists one record per CDR3 protein. The sample holds around 10,000 distinct CDR3 sequences, about 3.7% seen once. Time point here: sample taken at primary tumor resection. TCRs were sequenced from unsorted whole RNA of tumor, nontumor lung or PBMC. The sequenced sample was PBMCs, obtained at surgery. The receptors originated from a female donor with early-stage non-small cell lung cancer.

About this clonotype: The size of this beta chain means little, since it is a stray read in a library made for alpha chains. This sequence joins TRBV20-1 and TRBJ2-1; TRBD2 matches 8 bases. The CDR3 sequence is 16 residues long. Germline V lookup: CDR1 DFQATT, CDR2 SNEGSKA (reference sequence). The CDR3 DNA follows: TGCAGCTGTATTCACACTGCGGGAGGAGCCTACAATGAGCAGTTCTTC. Its translation: CSCIHTAGGAYNEQFF.

This clonotype is termed medium-sized. In a library made to pick up alpha chains, this beta chain is a stray read with a size that means little. This chain connects TRBV6-5 to TRBJ1-1; 9 nucleotides align to TRBD1. This CDR3 comprises 16 residues. V lost 6 bases and J lost 1; bases outside the gene matches: 9. Germline V gene sequence: CDR1 MNHEY, CDR2 SVGAGI. CDR3 amino acids: CASRSGQGLSNTEAFF. For the CDR3, the DNA is TGTGCCAGCAGATCCGGACAGGGGCTATCGAACACTGAAGCTTTCTTT.

This clonotype has ten or more counts. For a library built for alpha chains, this beta chain is a stray read; little rests on its size. V gene TRBV20-1 combines with J gene TRBJ2-3; TRBD2 is a possible D gene (7 bases). Germline-derived CDR1 and CDR2 are DFQATT and SNEGSKA (reference sequence). CDR3 size: 17 residues. Trimming shortened V by 5 bases and J by 1 base, and 22 bases separated the two germline ends. This chain's CDR3 is CSACVGGRCQGTDTQYF. For the CDR3, the DNA is TGCAGTGCTTGTGTGGGGGGGCGGTGTCAGGGCACAGATACGCAGTATTTT.

This clonotype was picked up many times. For a library built for alpha chains, this beta chain is a stray read; little rests on its size. The chain joins TRBV12-3 or TRBV12-4 to TRBJ2-1; D gene unclear. The length of the CDR3 is 12 residues. V was shortened by 2 bases and J by 9 bases, with 8 bases between the two germline ends. As DNA, the CDR3 is TGTGCCAGCAGTTTATGGTCAGCTGAGCAGTTCTTC. It is translated as CASSLWSAEQFF.

This clonotype was counted at least ten times. This beta chain is an unintended read in a library built for alpha chains; its size means little. The chain is built from TRBV29-1 and TRBJ1-2; D is possibly TRBD1 (5 bases). V lost 3 bases to trimming and J lost 2 bases, with 7 bases between them. This CDR3 spans 12 amino acids. Germline assignment: CDR1 SQVTM and CDR2 ANQGSEA. The CDR3 nucleotides read TGCAGCGTTGACAAGGGGAACTATGGCTACACCTTC. This encodes CSVDKGNYGYTF.

In this sample, this clonotype turned up many times. This beta chain turned up in a library designed for alpha chains; as an off-target read, its abundance says little. J is TRBJ2-2 and V is TRBV7-3; the D is unclear. The CDR3 totals 14 residues. Trimming shortened V by 0 bases and J by 1 base, and 3 bases separated the two germline ends. CDR1 and CDR2 (germline): SGHTA, FQGTGA. CDR3 coding DNA: TGTGCCAGCAGCTTAACGCAGAACACCGGGGAGCTGTTTTTT. Translating gives CASSLTQNTGELFF.

The sample holds many counts of this clonotype. Because the library targeted alpha chains, this beta chain is an off-target read whose size means little. The gene calls are TRBV12-3 or TRBV12-4 and TRBJ1-2, with 7 bases matching TRBD1. V shed 1 base, J shed 6 bases, and the junction held 2 bases outside the gene matches. The CDR3 is 13 amino acids. The CDR3 sequence: CASSLVGTDGYTF. For the CDR3, the DNA is TGTGCCAGCAGTTTAGTCGGGACAGATGGCTACACCTTC.

As to this clonotype: This beta chain is off target for a library built for alpha chains, so its abundance means little. This chain uses TRBV4-3 with TRBJ2-5; 8 bases match TRBD2. The CDR3 sequence is 14 residues long. Germline CDR1 LGHNA, CDR2 YSLEER. V trimming: 3 bases; J trimming: 1 base; junction bases outside the gene matches: 1. The CDR3 DNA reads as TGCGCCAGCAGCCAGGGACTAGGCCAAGAGACCCAGTACTTC. This sequence encodes CASSQGLGQETQYF.

Turning to this clonotype: This beta chain is a stray read from a library made for alpha chains; its abundance is not meaningful. V is TRBV4-3 and J is TRBJ2-3, with 8 bases matching TRBD1. This CDR3 comprises 14 residues. CDR1 and CDR2 from the germline V gene are LGHNA and YSLEER. With 6 bases clipped from V and 2 bases from J, the junction kept 4 bases outside the gene matches. Here the CDR3 DNA reads TGCGCCAGCAGTGACAGGGGAATCACAGATACGCAGTATTTT. Translating it yields CASSDRGITDTQYF.

This clonotype was counted ten times or more. This beta chain is a stray sequence in a library constructed for alpha chains; its clone size is not meaningful. This chain links TRBV7-9 with TRBJ2-1; D may be TRBD2 (5 bases). Looked up from germline, CDR1 is SEHNR and CDR2 is FQNEAQ (reference sequence). Trimming left V 1 base short and J 6 bases short, with 19 bases between. There are 17 residues in the CDR3. As DNA, the CDR3 is TGTGCCAGCAGCTTAGGGGCTTCAGTCGGTCTAGCCAATGAGCAGTTCTTC. Residues: CASSLGASVGLANEQFF.

This clonotype was counted between two and nine times. This beta chain turned up in a library designed for alpha chains; as an off-target read, its abundance says little. This rearrangement joins TRBV30 to TRBJ2-7; D is perhaps TRBD2 (5 bases). V was trimmed by 2 bases and J by 3 bases, leaving 11 bases between them. The CDR3 runs 13 residues. Germline-derived CDR1 and CDR2 are GTSNPN and SVGIG (reference sequence). The CDR3 sequence is CAWSLSGNYEQYF. CDR3 coding DNA: TGTGCCTGGAGTCTCAGCGGTAACTACGAGCAGTACTTC.

The sample holds many counts of this clonotype. This beta chain came through as a stray read in a library set up for alpha chains, and its size says little. This sequence joins TRBV15 and TRBJ2-7; D is possibly TRBD2 (5 bases). Per the germline V gene, CDR1 is LNHNV and CDR2 is YYDKDF (reference sequence). Trimming pared 0 bases from V and 2 bases from J, leaving 14 bases between. The CDR3 has 16 residues. This chain's CDR3 is CATSRDFGNSPYEQYF. The DNA for the CDR3 is TGTGCCACCAGCAGAGATTTCGGGAACAGCCCCTACGAGCAGTACTTC.

This clonotype came up many times. This beta chain is an off-target read within a library intended for alpha chains, so its frequency means little. The chain combines TRBV12-3 or TRBV12-4 with TRBJ2-3, with TRBD2 matching over 11 bases. CDR3 length: 16 amino acids. V gave up 6 bases and J gave up 1 base; unmatched junction bases: 6. CDR3: CASRDGLAGGTDTQYF. CDR3 sequence (DNA): TGTGCCAGCAGGGACGGACTAGCGGGCGGCACAGATACGCAGTATTTT.

This clonotype showed up many times. Being off target in a library aimed at alpha chains, this beta chain has a size of little meaning. The chain has TRBV20-1 and TRBJ2-2; TRBD1 matches 8 bases. V lost 3 bases to trimming and J lost 4 bases; unmatched junction nucleotides: 10. The CDR3 has 16 residues. Germline loops: CDR1 DFQATT, CDR2 SNEGSKA (reference sequence). The chain's CDR3 is CSASRDRTGTTGELFF. In DNA form, the CDR3 reads TGCAGTGCTAGTAGGGACCGGACAGGGACCACCGGGGAGCTGTTTTTT.

This clonotype was picked up many times. With the library built for alpha chains, this beta chain is off target and its frequency is not meaningful. The chain joins TRBV20-1 to TRBJ2-3, with 10 bases identical to TRBD2. This CDR3 spans 15 amino acids. V trimming: 4 bases; J trimming: 2 bases; junction bases outside the gene matches: 6. The V gene's germline CDR1 is DFQATT and CDR2 SNEGSKA (reference sequence). CDR3 sequence: CSAISGGLTTDTQYF. The DNA of the CDR3 is TGCAGTGCTATTAGCGGGGGGCTTACCACAGATACGCAGTATTTT.

A word on this clonotype: A library made for alpha chains picked up this beta chain off target, so its size means little. CDR3 protein: CASSYGTGVTDTQYF. CDR3 DNA: TGTGCCAGCAGCTACGGGACAGGGGTCACAGATACGCAGTATTTT. The V and J genes are TRBV7-6 and TRBJ2-3, with 10 bases fitting TRBD1. The V gene's germline CDR1 is SGHVS and CDR2 FNYEAQ. Germline trimming cut 4 bases from V and 2 bases from J; bases unmatched to any gene: 3. The CDR3 spans 15 residues.

This clonotype was observed at least ten times. This beta chain came through as a stray read in a library set up for alpha chains, and its size says little. The V and J genes are TRBV7-2 and TRBJ2-3; D gene uncertain. With 3 bases removed from V and 1 base from J, the gap between germline ends came to 17 bases. The CDR3 runs 17 residues. Germline V CDR1 and CDR2: SGHTA, FQGNSA. The CDR3 DNA follows: TGTGCCAGCAGCTTGAGATCCTTTCCCGTGGGCACAGATACGCAGTATTTT. Amino acids: CASSLRSFPVGTDTQYF. The variable domain in full, with the rest retrieved from reference TRBV7-2 and TRBJ2-3, is GAGVSQSPSNKVTEKGKDVELRCDPISGHTALYWYRQSLGQGLEFLIYFQGNSAPDKSGLPSDRFSAERTGGSVSTLTIQRTQQEDSAVYLCASSLRSFPVGTDTQYFGPGTRLTVL.

This clonotype was found many times. Since it is a stray read in a library aimed at alpha chains, this beta chain has a size that is not meaningful. The chain employs TRBV6-2 or TRBV6-3 and TRBJ2-3, with a weak D call TRBD1 (5 bases). The CDR3 is 14 residues long. Germline CDR1 is MNHEY and CDR2 is SVGEGT. V shed 5 bases and J shed 1 base, with 10 bases lying between them. The CDR3 DNA reads TGTGCCAGCAGTGACAGAAAGGGCACAGATACGCAGTATTTT. Translating gives CASSDRKGTDTQYF.

This clonotype was seen ten or more times. Because the library targeted alpha chains, this beta chain is an off-target read whose size means little. The CDR3 coding sequence is TGCAGTGCTAGAGGGGGACAGGGGGCAGGGAACACCGGGGAGCTGTTTTTT. It translates to CSARGGQGAGNTGELFF. The chain links TRBV20-1 to TRBJ2-2; 12 bases map to TRBD1. The CDR3 length is 17 residues. Germline CDR1 is DFQATT and CDR2 is SNEGSKA (reference sequence). With V trimmed by 1 base and J by 1 base, 4 bases remained unmatched.

Note on this clonotype: This beta chain appears as a stray read in a library generated for alpha chains; its size is not informative. The gene calls are TRBV4-3 and TRBJ1-2; D uncertain. Trimming removed 0 bases from V and 3 bases from J, with 11 bases in between. Germline V gene lookup returns CDR1 LGHNA and CDR2 YSLEER. The CDR3 runs to 15 residues. In nucleotides, the CDR3 is TGCGCCAGCAGCCAAGAAAGTCTCGGTTACTATGGCTACACCTTC. This sequence encodes CASSQESLGYYGYTF.

At least ten counts were recorded for this clonotype. The size of this beta chain means little, since it is a stray read in a library made for alpha chains. This chain uses TRBV12-3 or TRBV12-4 with TRBJ1-2, with TRBD1 identical over 7 bases. Trimming removed 4 bases from V and 8 bases from J; junction bases left unmatched: 7. The CDR3 extends over 13 amino acids. The CDR3 nucleotides are TGTGCCAGCAGTTCCGACAGGGTAGGCGGCTACACCTTC. Protein product: CASSSDRVGGYTF.

This clonotype has ten or more counts. This beta chain slipped into a library made for alpha chains as a stray read, so its size is not meaningful. The chain recombines TRBV7-9 with TRBJ2-3; 10 nucleotides agree with TRBD2. Germline loops: CDR1 SEHNR, CDR2 FQNEAQ (reference sequence). This CDR3 has 14 amino acids. The CDR3 nucleotides read TGTGCTGGGGGCCTAGCGGGGGTCACAGATACGCAGTATTTT. As protein: CAGGLAGVTDTQYF.

This clonotype has a count of ten or more. A library prepared for alpha chains yielded this beta chain as an off-target read; its size is of little meaning. The V gene is TRBV20-1, the J gene TRBJ2-7; 8 nucleotides agree with TRBD1. This CDR3 is built from 14 residues. Germline CDR1 and CDR2: DFQATT and SNEGSKA (reference sequence). V trimming: 3 bases; J trimming: 6 bases; junction bases outside the gene matches: 10. The CDR3: CSARAHGQGGEQYF. The CDR3 DNA reads as TGCAGTGCTAGGGCACACGGACAGGGCGGCGAGCAGTACTTC.

Turning to this clonotype: This beta chain turned up in a library designed for alpha chains; as an off-target read, its abundance says little. This chain connects TRBV7-2 to TRBJ2-1; 9 bases match TRBD2. Germline trimming cut 5 bases from V and 8 bases from J; bases unmatched to any gene: 7. The CDR3 is 14 residues long. The V gene's germline CDR1 is SGHTA and CDR2 FQGNSA. CDR3 region: CASSNGTSTHEQFF. The CDR3 bases are TGTGCCAGCAGCAACGGGACTAGCACCCATGAGCAGTTCTTC.

In its sample, this clonotype was seen many times. The size of this beta chain means little, since it is a stray read in a library made for alpha chains. This rearrangement joins TRBV7-9 to TRBJ1-5; no clear D. With 4 bases removed from V and 5 bases from J, the gap between germline ends came to 9 bases. The CDR3 extends over 13 amino acids. Looked up from germline, CDR1 is SEHNR and CDR2 is FQNEAQ (reference sequence). This CDR3 reads CASSSDRYQPQHF. CDR3 sequence (DNA): TGTGCCAGCAGCTCGGACCGATATCAGCCCCAGCATTTT.